The 21 T cell receptor beta chains reported below all come from one sample, sequenced in a study of tumor-infiltrating lymphocytes in primary liver carcinoma (dated 2017 in TCRdb). These reads were obtained on an Illumina HiSeq 2500. Using a constant-region primer and ProtoScript II reverse transcriptase, TCRbeta-specific cDNA was reverse-transcribed from approximately 0.5 ug total RNA. Construction of the TCRbeta libraries relied on three nested rounds of multiplex PCR, following a slightly modified ARM-PCR procedure. Each of the first two PCR rounds ran for 9 to 10 cycles using multiplex TRBV1-TRBV30 forward primers together with a Cbeta reverse primer. In-frame beta chains were kept once TCRdb had trimmed the public reads at Q25 with fastp and called clones with MiXCR. Duplicate CDR3 protein sequences are folded into a single record with the most common DNA and genes. A total of 100,000 to 150,000 distinct CDR3 sequences appear in this sample, 55% to 75% of them only once. In total, the top ten clones hold approximately 8.9% of the sample.

Without any cell sorting, total RNA and DNA were extracted together from around 20-30 mg of bulk tissue using the AllPrep DNA/RNA mini kit. Sequencing was performed on liver tumor tissue from sampling region 3. Reading the label with the study, this specimen's cell subset or site is: tumor region T3, left-lateral pole. All receptors derive from a woman aged 55-70 years with primary liver carcinoma and hepatitis B virus infection.

The J gene is TRBJ2-1, the V gene TRBV24-1; D unclear. The germline CDR1 and CDR2 sequences are KGHDR and SFDVKD. Trimming shortened V by 3 bases and J by 5 bases, and 7 bases separated the two germline ends. The CDR3 covers 13 residues. The CDR3 sequence: CATSDLSNNEQFF. The CDR3 region has the DNA TGTGCCACCAGTGATCTTTCTAACAATGAGCAGTTCTTC.

To note about this clonotype: Since a much larger clone is just one base distant, this may be a read error. V usage is TRBV6-4 and J usage is TRBJ2-1; TRBD2 matches 7 bases. V gave up 6 bases and J gave up 6 bases; unmatched junction bases: 5. The germline V gene has CDR1 MRHNA and CDR2 SNTAGT. The CDR3 spans 13 residues. The CDR3 nucleotides are TGTGCCAGCAGCCACTGGACTAGCAATGAGCAGTTCTTC. Protein product: CASSHWTSNEQFF.

This chain uses TRBV12-3 or TRBV12-4 with TRBJ1-1; D gene uncertain. The CDR3 loop spans 11 amino acids. V gave up 8 bases and J gave up 11 bases, with 15 bases separating them. This chain's CDR3 is CASGEVKGAFF. In DNA, the CDR3 is TGTGCCAGCGGCGAGGTGAAGGGTGCTTTCTTT.

V usage is TRBV2 and J usage is TRBJ1-1, with D unclear. In germline, CDR1 is SNHLY, CDR2 FYNNEI. V lost 4 bases and J lost 2, with 11 bases in between. This CDR3 has 14 residues. The CDR3: CASSALGPNTEAFF. For the CDR3, the DNA is TGTGCCAGCAGTGCGCTCGGGCCTAACACTGAAGCTTTCTTT.

As regards this clonotype: At one end the junction does not follow the germline gene, possibly because of a read error. V usage is TRBV6-2 or TRBV6-3 and J usage is TRBJ2-1; the D gene could be TRBD1 or TRBD2 (5 bases each). The CDR3 runs to 15 residues. Germline loops: CDR1 MNHEY, CDR2 SVGEGT. The CDR3 is CASRPDWGPHHEQFF. The CDR3 nucleotides are TGTGCCAGCAGACCGGACTGGGGCCCTCACCATGAACAGTTCTTC.

The chain employs TRBV11-2 and TRBJ2-1; D remains unclear. The CDR3 is 15 residues long. Trimming cost V 2 bases and J 7 bases, with 15 bases left between them. Germline CDR1 and CDR2: SGHAT and FQNNGV. The CDR3 here is CASSLLRDRRNEQFF. In DNA, the CDR3 is TGTGCCAGCAGCTTACTCCGCGACCGCCGGAATGAGCAGTTCTTC.

This clonotype was observed a single time. The junction does not match germline at one end; this may be a read error. The V call is TRBV6-1, the J call TRBJ1-6, with D uncertain. CDR1 and CDR2 from the germline V gene are MNHNS and SASEGT. This CDR3 has 14 amino acids. The CDR3 spells CVSCATLPNSPLHF. The CDR3 region has the DNA TGTGTCAGCTGTGCGACTCTTCCGAATTCACCCCTCCACTTT.

This clonotype was seen more than once but under ten times. A much larger clone lies a single base off, so this may be a read error. This chain connects TRBV6-1 to TRBJ1-1, with D unresolved. Trimming took 7 bases from V and 4 from J, leaving 13 bases between them. CDR3 length: 13 amino acids. The germline V gene encodes CDR1 MNHNS and CDR2 SASEGT. The CDR3 sequence: CASTAHRPTEAFF. For the CDR3, the DNA is TGTGCCAGCACCGCCCATCGGCCCACTGAAGCTTTCTTT.

Details on this clonotype: Being one base from a much bigger clone, this may be a read error. The chain recombines TRBV10-3 with TRBJ1-2, with D maybe TRBD1 (6 bases). From germline, CDR1 is ENHRY and CDR2 SYGVKD. The CDR3 covers 16 residues. V lost 0 bases to trimming and J lost 0 bases, with 11 bases between them. The chain's CDR3 is CAISESGAGSNYGYTF. In DNA, the CDR3 is TGTGCCATCAGTGAGTCGGGGGCAGGATCTAACTATGGCTACACCTTC.

The V and J genes are TRBV11-2 and TRBJ2-2, with TRBD1 identical over 7 bases. The germline V gene encodes CDR1 SGHAT and CDR2 FQNNGV. V lost 7 bases to trimming and J lost 6 bases; unmatched junction nucleotides: 2. The CDR3 spans 12 residues. CDR3 sequence reads: CASTQGAGELFF. The CDR3 bases are TGTGCCAGCACGCAGGGGGCCGGGGAGCTGTTTTTT.

As regards this clonotype: This sequence may be a read error, since a much larger clone differs from it by one base. The CDR3 protein is CASSSGLGGLRSTQYF. CDR3 bases: TGTGCCAGCAGTTCCGGACTAGGGGGTCTAAGGAGTACGCAGTATTTT. The V and J genes are TRBV12-3 or TRBV12-4 and TRBJ2-3; possible D gene TRBD2, 7 bases. V shed 4 bases and J shed 8 bases, with 22 bases lying between them. The CDR3 length is 16 residues.

This chain links TRBV2 with TRBJ2-5, with 8 positions matching TRBD1. Per the germline V gene, CDR1 is SNHLY and CDR2 is FYNNEI. CDR3 length equals 15 residues. V dropped 5 bases and J dropped 2; count of bases not matched to a gene: 7. The CDR3 DNA reads as TGTGCCAGCAGTCACAACCGGGACAGGCAAGAGACCCAGTACTTC. This translates into CASSHNRDRQETQYF.

CDR3 residues: CANSLDPGSPLHF. CDR3 in DNA: TGTGCGAACAGCTTAGATCCGGGCTCACCCCTCCACTTT. The chain is built from TRBV11-2 and TRBJ1-6; no clear D. CDR1 is SGHAT and CDR2 is FQNNGV in the germline V gene. This CDR3 is built from 13 residues.

This clonotype was recorded once. At one end, the junction sequence differs from germline, possibly due to a read error. The chain recombines TRBV11-2 with TRBJ2-2; D is perhaps TRBD2 (6 bases). The V gene's germline CDR1 is SGHAT and CDR2 FQNNGV. The CDR3 consists of 14 residues. The CDR3 DNA sequence: TGTGCCTGCAGCTCTGGACCTACAGGCGGGGAGCTGTTTTTC. Its translation is CACSSGPTGGELFF.

Comment on this clonotype: Its ends do not fully match the called genes, so a read error is possible. The chain carries TRBV6-2 or TRBV6-3 and TRBJ2-7; D is possibly TRBD2 (5 bases). CDR3 size: 16 residues. The germline gives CDR1 MNHEY, CDR2 SVGEGT. For the CDR3, the DNA is TGTGTCAGCAGATACGGTCCCGCGGGCAGCTCCTACGAGCAGTACTTC. This codes for CVSRYGPAGSSYEQYF.

V gene TRBV11-1 combines with J gene TRBJ2-7; D is perhaps TRBD2 (6 bases). The CDR3 is made up of 15 amino acids. Trimming left V 9 bases short and J 6 bases short, with 24 bases between. Germline CDR1 reads SGHAT; CDR2 reads FQDESV (reference sequence). CDR3 in DNA: TGTGCCAGTTCCTCTCTCGGCGGGACTGCATTCGAGCAGTACTTC. It translates to CASSSLGGTAFEQYF.

This clonotype was counted only a few times. A much more abundant neighbour one base away suggests this may be a read error. This rearrangement joins TRBV29-1 to TRBJ2-5; D may correspond to TRBD1 or TRBD2 (5 bases each). Germline V gene lookup returns CDR1 SQVTM and CDR2 ANQGSEA. The CDR3 totals 12 residues. The CDR3 region is CSVGDSQETQCF. CDR3 nucleotide sequence: TGCAGCGTGGGAGACAGTCAAGAGACCCAGTGCTTC.

This clonotype was counted many times. The V call is TRBV28, the J call TRBJ2-7; TRBD2 matches at 9 bases. Germline values: CDR1 MDHEN, CDR2 SYDVKM. The CDR3 contains 14 residues. V was pared by 10 bases and J by 1 base, with 8 bases of the junction left unmatched. The CDR3 nucleotides read TGTGCCACGGACCGGGCGGGAGGGTCCTACGAGCAGTACTTC. Its translation is CATDRAGGSYEQYF.

With regard to this clonotype: No conserved phenylalanine or tryptophan is present at the end of the CDR3, so a read error is the likely explanation. J is TRBJ2-7 and V is TRBV29-1; TRBD1 might be the D (5 bases). Germline-derived CDR1 and CDR2 are SQVTM and ANQGSEA. There are 12 residues in the CDR3. CDR3 region: CSVEDTGYVQYI. The CDR3 DNA follows: TGCAGCGTTGAAGATACAGGCTACGTGCAGTACATC.

This chain uses TRBV11-2 with TRBJ2-3; the match to TRBD1 covers 7 bases. The germline V gene encodes CDR1 SGHAT and CDR2 FQNNGV. The CDR3 length is 16 residues. With V trimmed by 10 bases and J by 3 bases, 16 bases remained unmatched. CDR3 sequence reads: CAISSTRLQGTDTQYF. Here the CDR3 DNA reads TGTGCCATTAGCTCAACCCGGTTACAGGGGACAGATACGCAGTATTTT.

The chain uses TRBV11-2 and TRBJ2-5; D uncertain. V lost 5 bases and J 9 bases, leaving 13 bases between the germline ends. The germline gives CDR1 SGHAT, CDR2 FQNNGV. This CDR3 is 12 amino acids long. The chain's CDR3 is CASSHLTVAQYF. The DNA of the CDR3 is TGTGCCAGCAGCCACCTCACAGTGGCCCAGTACTTC.